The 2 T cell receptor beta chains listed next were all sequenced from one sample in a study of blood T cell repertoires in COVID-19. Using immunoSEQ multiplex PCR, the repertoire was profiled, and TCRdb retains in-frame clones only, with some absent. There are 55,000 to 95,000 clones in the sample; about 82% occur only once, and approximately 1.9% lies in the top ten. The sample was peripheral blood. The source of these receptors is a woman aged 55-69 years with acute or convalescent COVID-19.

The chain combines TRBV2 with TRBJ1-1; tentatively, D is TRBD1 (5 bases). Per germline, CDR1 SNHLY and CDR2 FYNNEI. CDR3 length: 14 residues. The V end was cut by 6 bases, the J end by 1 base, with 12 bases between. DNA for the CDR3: TGTGCCAGCAGGCTGGACGGGGGGAACACTGAAGCTTTCTTT. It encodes CASRLDGGNTEAFF.

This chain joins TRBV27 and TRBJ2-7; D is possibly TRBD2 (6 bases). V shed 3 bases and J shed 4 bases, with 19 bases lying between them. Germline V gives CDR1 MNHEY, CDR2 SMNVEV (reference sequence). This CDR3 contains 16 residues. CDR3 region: CASSLGGRSAHYEQYF. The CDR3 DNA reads TGTGCCAGCAGTTTGGGTGGGAGGAGCGCCCATTACGAGCAGTACTTC.